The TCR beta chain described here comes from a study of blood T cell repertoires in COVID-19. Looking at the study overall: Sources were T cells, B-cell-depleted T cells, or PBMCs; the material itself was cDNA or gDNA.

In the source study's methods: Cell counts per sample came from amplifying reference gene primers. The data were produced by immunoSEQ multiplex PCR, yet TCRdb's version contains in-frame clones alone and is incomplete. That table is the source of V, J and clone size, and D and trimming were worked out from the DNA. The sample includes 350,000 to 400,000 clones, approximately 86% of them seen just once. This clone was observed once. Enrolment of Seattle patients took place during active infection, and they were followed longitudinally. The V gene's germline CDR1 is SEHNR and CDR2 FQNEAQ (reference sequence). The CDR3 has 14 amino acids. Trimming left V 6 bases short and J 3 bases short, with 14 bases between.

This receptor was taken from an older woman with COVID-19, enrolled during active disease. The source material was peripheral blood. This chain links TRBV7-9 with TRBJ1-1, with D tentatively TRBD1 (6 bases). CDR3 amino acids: CASRSKQGDTEAFF. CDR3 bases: TGTGCCAGCAGGTCCAAACAGGGAGACACTGAAGCTTTCTTT.